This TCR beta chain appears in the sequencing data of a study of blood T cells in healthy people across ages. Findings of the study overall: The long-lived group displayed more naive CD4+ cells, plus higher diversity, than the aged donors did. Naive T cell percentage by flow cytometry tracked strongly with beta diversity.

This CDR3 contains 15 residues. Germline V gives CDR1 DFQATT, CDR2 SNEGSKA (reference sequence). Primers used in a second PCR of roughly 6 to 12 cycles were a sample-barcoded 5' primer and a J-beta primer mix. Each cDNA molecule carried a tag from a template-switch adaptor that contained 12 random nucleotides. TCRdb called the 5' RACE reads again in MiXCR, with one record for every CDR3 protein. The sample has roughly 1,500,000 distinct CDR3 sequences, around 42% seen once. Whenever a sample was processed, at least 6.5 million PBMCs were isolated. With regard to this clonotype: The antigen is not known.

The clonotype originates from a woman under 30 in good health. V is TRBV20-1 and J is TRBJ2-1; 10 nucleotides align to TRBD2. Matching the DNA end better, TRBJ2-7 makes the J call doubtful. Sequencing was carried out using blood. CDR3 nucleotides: TGCAGTGCTAGAGCCCTAGCGGGAGAAGGGCGCGAGCAGTACTTC. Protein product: CSARALAGEGREQYF.